This T cell receptor (beta chain) was identified during a study of OX40 agonist ivuxolimab in advanced cancers. Study-level information: Among those enrolled, mean age was around 60 years (range roughly 23 to 90) and about 82% were male. Study-wide findings and caveats: CD8+ T cells showed, on average, more clonal expansion than CD4+ cells. Circulating CD4+ and CD8+ T cells showed clonal expansion by week 6 at 0.1 to 3.0 mg/kg.

This CDR3 has 15 residues. The germline gives CDR1 MGHRA, CDR2 YSYEKL. V was pared by 2 bases and J by 8 bases, with 13 bases between. The assay was immunoSEQ multiplex PCR, and TCRdb's table has in-frame clones only and misses some. The repertoire holds around 3,700 clones, around 77% seen once, with almost 40% in the top ten. A note on this clone: The target antigen is unknown.

Exclusion applied to patients with autoimmune disease history or systemic immunosuppression. This sample comprised CD4+ or CD8+ T cells sorted from blood, obtained in a trial of the OX40 agonist ivuxolimab. This sequence was found in an adult with an advanced solid tumor such as melanoma, head and neck, liver or kidney cancer. The chain recombines TRBV4-1 with TRBJ1-6, with D uncertain. CDR3 amino acids: CASSQHEGRDSPLHF. DNA for the CDR3: TGCGCCAGCAGCCAACATGAGGGCCGCGATTCACCCCTCCACTTT.